The source of this T cell receptor (beta chain) is a study of Graves' ophthalmopathy and Graves' hyperthyroidism. Looking at the study overall: Peripheral blood sampling occurred at initial diagnosis, before any treatment.

This clonotype appeared many times. RNA served as the template for amplifying TCR beta CDR3 regions. First-round RT-PCR relied on HTBI primers, and a second-round multiplex PCR came next. MiXCR, run by TCRdb on the multiplex PCR reads, gives a single entry per CDR3 protein. The table shows a few hundred thousand distinct CDR3 sequences, with roughly 21% occurring only once. Lactation, pregnancy, uncontrolled infections and other autoimmune diseases were all grounds for excluding patients. As diagnostic evidence, clinical symptoms, serum thyroxine, TRAb, thyroid ultrasound and orbital computed tomography were relied upon. Germline loops: CDR1 MNHNS, CDR2 SASEGT. This CDR3 is 13 amino acids long. Trimming took off 11 bases at V and 0 bases at J, with 13 bases between the two ends.

Sequences were obtained from peripheral blood. The receptor's source is a woman aged 18-29 years with stable Graves' hyperthyroidism. The chain couples TRBV6-1 to TRBJ2-5; D possibly corresponds to TRBD2 (6 bases). CDR3 loop: CAAGGSYQETQYF. CDR3 DNA: TGTGCCGCCGGGGGATCGTACCAAGAGACCCAGTACTTC.